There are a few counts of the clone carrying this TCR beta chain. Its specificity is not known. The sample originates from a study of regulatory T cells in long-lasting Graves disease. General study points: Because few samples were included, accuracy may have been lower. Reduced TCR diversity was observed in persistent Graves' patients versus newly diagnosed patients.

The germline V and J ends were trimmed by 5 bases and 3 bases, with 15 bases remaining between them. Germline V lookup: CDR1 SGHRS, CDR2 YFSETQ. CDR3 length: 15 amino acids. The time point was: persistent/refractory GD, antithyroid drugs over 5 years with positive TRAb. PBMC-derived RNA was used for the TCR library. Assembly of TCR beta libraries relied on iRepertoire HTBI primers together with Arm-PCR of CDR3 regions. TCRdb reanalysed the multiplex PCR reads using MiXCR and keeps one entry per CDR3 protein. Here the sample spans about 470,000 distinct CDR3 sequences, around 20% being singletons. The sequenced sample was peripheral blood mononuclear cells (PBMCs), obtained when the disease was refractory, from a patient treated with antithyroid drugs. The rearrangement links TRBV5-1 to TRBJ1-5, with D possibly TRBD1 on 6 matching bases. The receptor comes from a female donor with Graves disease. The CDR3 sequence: CASSWREGDNQPQHF. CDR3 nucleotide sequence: TGCGCCAGCAGTTGGAGGGAGGGGGACAATCAGCCCCAGCATTTT. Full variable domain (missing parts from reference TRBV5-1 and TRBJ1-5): KAGVTQTPRYLIKTRGQQVTLSCSPISGHRSVSWYQQTPGQGLQFLFEYFSETQRNKGNFPGRFSGRQFSNSRSEMNVSTLELGDSALYLCASSWREGDNQPQHFGDGTRLSIL.